These 5 T cell receptor beta chains came from one sample sequenced in a study of cytomegalovirus exposure and HLA in healthy donors. The study ran its PCR with 60 Vbeta and 13 Jbeta primers. The assay was immunoSEQ multiplex PCR, and TCRdb's table has in-frame clones only and misses some. The table has about 160,000 clones, roughly 89% seen once; the top ten hold around 0.85%. The sequenced material came from PBMCs. These receptor sequences come from a woman aged 25 to 39 in good health and CMV-seronegative.

This sequence joins TRBV28 and TRBJ1-4; TRBD1 is a possible D gene (6 bases). Deletions cut 7 bases from V and 4 bases from J, with 13 bases between. Germline V lookup: CDR1 MDHEN, CDR2 SYDVKM. The CDR3 contains 14 residues. CDR3 bases: TGTGCCAGCATCGCAGGGGTCGTTAATGAAAAACTGTTTTTT. Translation: CASIAGVVNEKLFF.

The rearrangement joins TRBV4-1 to TRBJ2-3; no firm D call. The V gene lost 2 bases and the J gene lost 4 bases, with 7 bases spanning the gap. There are 13 residues in the CDR3. CDR1 and CDR2 from the germline V gene are MGHRA and YSYEKL. The CDR3 is CASSQPKSDTQYF. The CDR3 region has the DNA TGCGCCAGCAGCCAACCTAAGTCAGATACGCAGTATTTT.

This clone was detected only a few times. V is TRBV6-7 and J is TRBJ2-1, with D possibly being TRBD1 (5 bases). TRBV6-7 is sorted into the ORF group, with uncertain function. The CDR3 is 18 amino acids. Trimming pared 8 bases from V and 2 bases from J, leaving 25 bases between. CDR3 coding DNA: TGTGCCAGCTCCACATCCCAACCGCAGGGCCACCCCTACAATGAGCAGTTCTTC. As protein: CASSTSQPQGHPYNEQFF.

The chain employs TRBV5-1 and TRBJ2-7, with a tentative D call TRBD1 (6 bases). This CDR3 is built from 15 residues. Trimming left V 0 bases short and J 4 bases short, with 14 bases between. Germline loops: CDR1 SGHRS, CDR2 YFSETQ. CDR3 nucleotides: TGCGCCAGCAGCTTGGTCAGGGGCAATGGGTACGAGCAGTACTTC. Amino acid sequence: CASSLVRGNGYEQYF.

V gene TRBV7-2 combines with J gene TRBJ2-1, with 11 bases lining up with TRBD2. The CDR3 is 15 amino acids. Germline CDR1 SGHTA, CDR2 FQGNSA. Trimming removed 1 base from V and 9 bases from J; junction bases left unmatched: 5. The CDR3 DNA is TGTGCCAGCAGCTTAGGGGCTAGCGGGAGGACTGAGCAGTTCTTC. Its protein is CASSLGASGRTEQFF.